Listed here is a single T cell receptor beta chain. The antigen is undetermined. These data come from a study of circulating and synovial CD4+ cells in juvenile arthritis. Notes on the study in general: T cell genome counts differed by at least an order of magnitude between CPL and CD4 samples. Shared-clonotype fractions with synovium likely underestimate full repertoire overlap.

Produced via immunoSEQ multiplex PCR; TCRdb's table is partial and in-frame only. The profile shows some 15,000 clones, roughly 84% of them singletons. The sequenced sample consisted of CD4+ T cells from synovial fluid. The receptor's source is a human patient with juvenile idiopathic arthritis. Some clones in this sample may be carry-over from other donors' samples.

CDR3 region: CASSPPGTGGNTEAFF. The CDR3 nucleotides read TGTGCCAGTAGTCCACCCGGGACAGGGGGGAACACTGAAGCTTTCTTT. The rearrangement joins TRBV19 to TRBJ1-1; 11 positions agree with TRBD1. Germline CDR1 is LNHDA and CDR2 is SQIVND (reference sequence). The CDR3 is 16 residues long. The junction had 6 bases not matched to a gene; V was cut back by 5 bases and J by 1 base. The variable domain in full, with the rest retrieved from reference TRBV19 and TRBJ1-1, is DGGITQSPKYLFRKEGQNVTLSCEQNLNHDAMYWYRQDPGQGLRLIYYSQIVNDFQKGDIAEGYSVSREKKESFPLTVTSAQKNPTAFYLCASSPPGTGGNTEAFFGQGTRLTVV.